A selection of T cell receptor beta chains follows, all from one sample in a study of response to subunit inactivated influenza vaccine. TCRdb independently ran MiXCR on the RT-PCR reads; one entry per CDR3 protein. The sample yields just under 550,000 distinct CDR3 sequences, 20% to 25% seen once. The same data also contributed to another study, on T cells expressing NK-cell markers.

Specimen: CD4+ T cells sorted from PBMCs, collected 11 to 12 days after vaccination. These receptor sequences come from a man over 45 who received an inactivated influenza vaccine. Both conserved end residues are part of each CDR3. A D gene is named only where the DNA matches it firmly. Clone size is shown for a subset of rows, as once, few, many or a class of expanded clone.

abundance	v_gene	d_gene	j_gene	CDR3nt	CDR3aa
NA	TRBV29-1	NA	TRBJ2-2	TGCAGCTCTTTGGGGGGCTACGGCACCGGGGAGCTGTTTTTT	CSSLGGYGTGELFF
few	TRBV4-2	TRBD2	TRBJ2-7	TGTGCCAGCAGCCAAGTGGGCGGGAGTCCCCTCTACGAGCAGTACTTC	CASSQVGGSPLYEQYF
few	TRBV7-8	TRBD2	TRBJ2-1	TGTGCCAGCAGGGGGTCGGGGGGGTACAATGAGCAGTTCTTC	CASRGSGGYNEQFF
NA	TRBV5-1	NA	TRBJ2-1	TGCGCCAGCAGCTTCGGGGTATACGATGAGCAGTTCTTC	CASSFGVYDEQFF
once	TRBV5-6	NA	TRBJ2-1	TGTGCCAGCAGCTTGGGCGGTGCAGGGGGGGGTGAGCAGTTCTTC	CASSLGGAGGGEQFF
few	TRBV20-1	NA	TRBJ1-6	TGCAGTGGAACAGAGAGCTCCTATAATTCACCCCTCCACTTT	CSGTESSYNSPLHF
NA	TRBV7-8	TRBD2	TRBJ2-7	TGTGCCTCAGGTAGCGGGAGCCACGAGCAGTACTTC	CASGSGSHEQYF
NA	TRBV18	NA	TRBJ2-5	TGTGCCAGCTCAGACAGAAGTTCAGAGACCCAGTACTTC	CASSDRSSETQYF
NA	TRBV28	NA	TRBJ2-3	TGTGCCAGCAGATTCAGCGGGCCCGGCACAGATACGCAGTATTTT	CASRFSGPGTDTQYF
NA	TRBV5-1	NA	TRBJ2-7	TGCGCCAGCAGCTTTGGGTGGCCCCTTCAGGTGCAGTACTTC	CASSFGWPLQVQYF
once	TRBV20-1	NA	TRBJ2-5	TGCAGTGCTCGCAGCAGTACCCAAGAGACCCAGTACTTC	CSARSSTQETQYF
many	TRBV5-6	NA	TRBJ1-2	TGTGCCAGCAGCCCATCTGGGGTCCATGGCTACACCTTC	CASSPSGVHGYTF
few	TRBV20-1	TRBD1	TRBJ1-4	TGCAGTGCTATACAGGGGGTGAGAGAAAAACTGTTTTTT	CSAIQGVREKLFF
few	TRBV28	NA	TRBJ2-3	TGTGCCAGCAGTCCCACGGGACACCCCGGCACAGATACGCAGTATTTT	CASSPTGHPGTDTQYF
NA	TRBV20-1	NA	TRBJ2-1	TGCAGTGCTAGTTCTAGCGTTGAGCAGTTCTTC	CSASSSVEQFF
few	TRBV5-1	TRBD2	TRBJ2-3	TGCGCCAGCAGCTTGGAGCTCGGGACTAGGAGCACAGATACGCAGTATTTT	CASSLELGTRSTDTQYF
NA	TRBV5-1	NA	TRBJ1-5	TGCGCCAGCAGCTCCGGGCCTCTCGGCAATCAGCCCCAGCATTTT	CASSSGPLGNQPQHF
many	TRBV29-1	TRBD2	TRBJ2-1	TGCAGCGTTCTGGGACTATCGCTTTACAATGAGCAGTTCTTC	CSVLGLSLYNEQFF
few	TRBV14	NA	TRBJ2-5	TGTGCCAGCAGCCAAGTGGACTGGTACCAAGAGACCCAGTACTTC	CASSQVDWYQETQYF
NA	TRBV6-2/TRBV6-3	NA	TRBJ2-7	TGTGCCAGCGCGTCCGGACAACTCCCCTACGAGCAGTACTTC	CASASGQLPYEQYF
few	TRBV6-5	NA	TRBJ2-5	TGTGCCAGCAGTTACTCTCCAACATTAGGAGAGACCCAGTACTTC	CASSYSPTLGETQYF
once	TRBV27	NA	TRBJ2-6	TGTGCCAGCAGTTTGGGCCCCCGCTCTGGGGCCAACGTCCTGACTTTC	CASSLGPRSGANVLTF
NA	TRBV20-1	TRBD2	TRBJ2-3	TGCAGTACGACTAGCGGGGAGAGGATCACAGATACGCAGTATTTT	CSTTSGERITDTQYF
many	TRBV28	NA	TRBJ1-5	TGTGCCAGCAGTTTGGTTCAAGGTAGGCACGATCAGCCCCAGCATTTT	CASSLVQGRHDQPQHF
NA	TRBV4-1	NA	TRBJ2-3	TGCGCCAGCAGCCAGCGGACTAGCACAGATACGCAGTATTTT	CASSQRTSTDTQYF
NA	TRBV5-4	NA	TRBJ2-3	TGTGCCAGCAGCTGGGGAGCTGGGGTGCCAGATACGCAGTATTTT	CASSWGAGVPDTQYF
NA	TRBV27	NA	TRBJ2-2	TGTGCCAGCAGGCCGAACTACGGCACCGGGGAGCTGTTTTTT	CASRPNYGTGELFF
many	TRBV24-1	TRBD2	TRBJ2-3	TGTGCCACCAGTGATCCATTAGCGGGCCGAAGCACAGATACGCAGTATTTT	CATSDPLAGRSTDTQYF
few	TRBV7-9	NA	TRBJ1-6	TGTGCCAGCAGCTCTATTGGCCAGGAGAGCGGCTCACCCCTCCACTTT	CASSSIGQESGSPLHF
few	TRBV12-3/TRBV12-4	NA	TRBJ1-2	TGTGCCAGCAGCATCACGGAGACCTATGGCTACACCTTC	CASSITETYGYTF
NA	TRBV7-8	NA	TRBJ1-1	TGTGCCAGCAGCTTAGGGCACGCGGGGGGCACTGAAGCTTTCTTT	CASSLGHAGGTEAFF
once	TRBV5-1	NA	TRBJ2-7	TGCGCCAGCAGCTTGGATCCAGCTATCGAGCAGTACTTC	CASSLDPAIEQYF
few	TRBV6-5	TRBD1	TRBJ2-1	TGTGCCAGCAGTTATTCGGGACAGGGCCAACTCGAGCAGTTCTTC	CASSYSGQGQLEQFF
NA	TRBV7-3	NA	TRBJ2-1	TGTGCCAGCAGCTTGGGTATCCGCAATGAGCAGTTCTTC	CASSLGIRNEQFF
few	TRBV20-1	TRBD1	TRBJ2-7	TGCAGTGCTCAATCCCGGGACAGGGTTTCCTACGAGCAGTACTTC	CSAQSRDRVSYEQYF
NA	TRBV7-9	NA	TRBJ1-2	TGTGCCAGCAGCCCGGTACGAGGGGCGGGATATGGCTACACCTTC	CASSPVRGAGYGYTF
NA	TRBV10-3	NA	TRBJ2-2	TGTGCCATCAGTAAGGAGACTAACACCGGGGAGCTGTTTTTT	CAISKETNTGELFF
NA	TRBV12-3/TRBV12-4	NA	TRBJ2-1	TGTGCCAGCACCCAGGGGCGGGGCCACAATGAGCAGTTCTTC	CASTQGRGHNEQFF